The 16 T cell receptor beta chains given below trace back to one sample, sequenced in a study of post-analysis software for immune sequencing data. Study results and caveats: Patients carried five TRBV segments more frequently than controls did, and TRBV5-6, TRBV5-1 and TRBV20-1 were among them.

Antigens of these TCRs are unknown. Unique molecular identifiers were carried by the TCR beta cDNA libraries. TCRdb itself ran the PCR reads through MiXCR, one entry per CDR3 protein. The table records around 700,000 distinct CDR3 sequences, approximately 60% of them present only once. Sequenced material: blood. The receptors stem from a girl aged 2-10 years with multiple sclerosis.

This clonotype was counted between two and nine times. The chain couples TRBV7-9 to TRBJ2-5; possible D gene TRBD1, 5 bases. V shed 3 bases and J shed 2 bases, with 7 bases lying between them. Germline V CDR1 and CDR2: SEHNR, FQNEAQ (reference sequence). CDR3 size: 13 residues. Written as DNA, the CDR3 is TGTGCCAGCAGCTTGGACACTCAAGAGACCCAGTACTTC. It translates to CASSLDTQETQYF. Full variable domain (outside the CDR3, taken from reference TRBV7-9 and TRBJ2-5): DTGVSQNPRHKITKRGQNVTFRCDPISEHNRLYWYRQTLGQGPEFLTYFQNEAQLEKSRLLSDRFSAERPKGSFSTLEIQRTEQGDSAMYLCASSLDTQETQYFGPGTRLLVL.

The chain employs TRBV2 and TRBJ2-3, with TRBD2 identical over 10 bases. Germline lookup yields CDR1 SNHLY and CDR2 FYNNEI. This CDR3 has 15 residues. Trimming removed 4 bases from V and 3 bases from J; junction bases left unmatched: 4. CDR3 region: CASSARTSGTDTQYF. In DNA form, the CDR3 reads TGTGCCAGCAGTGCCCGGACTAGCGGTACAGATACGCAGTATTTT.

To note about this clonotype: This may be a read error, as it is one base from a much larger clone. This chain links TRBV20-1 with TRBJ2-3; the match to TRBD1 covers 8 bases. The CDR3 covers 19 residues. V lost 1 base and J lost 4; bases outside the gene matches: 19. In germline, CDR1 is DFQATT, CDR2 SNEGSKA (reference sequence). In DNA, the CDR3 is TGCAGTGCTAGAGTAGAAATTTCGTGGACAGGGACCACAGCAGATACGCAGTATTTT. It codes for CSARVEISWTGTTADTQYF.

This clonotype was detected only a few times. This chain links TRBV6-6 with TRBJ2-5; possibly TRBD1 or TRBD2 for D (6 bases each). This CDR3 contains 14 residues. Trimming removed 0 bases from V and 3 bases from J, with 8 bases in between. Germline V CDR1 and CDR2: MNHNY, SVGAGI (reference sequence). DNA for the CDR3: TGTGCCAGCAGTTACTCGGAGGGGGAAGAGACCCAGTACTTC. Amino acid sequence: CASSYSEGEETQYF.

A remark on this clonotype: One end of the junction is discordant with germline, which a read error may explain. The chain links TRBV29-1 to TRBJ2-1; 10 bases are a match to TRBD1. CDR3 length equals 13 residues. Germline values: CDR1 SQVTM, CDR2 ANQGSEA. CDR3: CSVQRQGANERFF. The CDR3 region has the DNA TGCAGCGTCCAAAGACAGGGGGCTAATGAGCGGTTCTTC.

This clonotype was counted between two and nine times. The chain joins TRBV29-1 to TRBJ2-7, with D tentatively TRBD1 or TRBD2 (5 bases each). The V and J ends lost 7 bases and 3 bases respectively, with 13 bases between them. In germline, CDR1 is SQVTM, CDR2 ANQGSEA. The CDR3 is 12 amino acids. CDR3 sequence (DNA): TGCAGCGCCGAGGGTGGGGGCTACGAGCAGTACTTC. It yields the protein CSAEGGGYEQYF.

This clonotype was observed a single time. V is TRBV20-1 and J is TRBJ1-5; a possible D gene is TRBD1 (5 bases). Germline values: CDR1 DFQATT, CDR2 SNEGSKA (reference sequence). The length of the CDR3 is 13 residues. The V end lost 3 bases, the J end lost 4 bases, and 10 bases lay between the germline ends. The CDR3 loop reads CSARTDLNQPQHF. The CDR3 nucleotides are TGCAGTGCTAGGACAGATCTTAATCAGCCCCAGCATTTT.

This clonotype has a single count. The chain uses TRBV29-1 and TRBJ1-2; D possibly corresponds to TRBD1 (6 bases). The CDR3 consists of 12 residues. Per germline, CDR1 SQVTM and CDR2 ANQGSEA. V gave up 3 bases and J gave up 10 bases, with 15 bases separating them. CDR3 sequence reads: CSVEGALGDYTF. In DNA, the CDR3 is TGCAGCGTTGAGGGGGCCCTAGGCGACTACACCTTC.

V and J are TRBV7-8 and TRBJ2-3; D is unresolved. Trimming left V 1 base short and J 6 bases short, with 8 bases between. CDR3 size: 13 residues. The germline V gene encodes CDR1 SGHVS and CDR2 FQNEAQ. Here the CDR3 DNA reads TGTGCCAGCAGCTTAGGACCCAGGGATACGCAGTATTTT. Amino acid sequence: CASSLGPRDTQYF.

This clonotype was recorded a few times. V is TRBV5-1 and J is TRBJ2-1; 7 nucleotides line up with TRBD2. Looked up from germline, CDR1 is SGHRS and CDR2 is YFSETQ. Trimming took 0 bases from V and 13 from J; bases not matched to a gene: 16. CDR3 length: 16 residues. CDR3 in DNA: TGCGCCAGCAGCTTGGCGGCCGGGAGGTGGTTTGGTGAACAGTTCTTC. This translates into CASSLAAGRWFGEQFF.

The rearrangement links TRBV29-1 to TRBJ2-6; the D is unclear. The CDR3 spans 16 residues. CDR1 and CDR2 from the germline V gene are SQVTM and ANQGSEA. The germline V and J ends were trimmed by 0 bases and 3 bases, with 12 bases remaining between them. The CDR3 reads CSVEDFIGFGANVLTF. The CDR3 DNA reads TGCAGCGTTGAAGATTTCATCGGTTTTGGGGCCAACGTCCTGACTTTC.

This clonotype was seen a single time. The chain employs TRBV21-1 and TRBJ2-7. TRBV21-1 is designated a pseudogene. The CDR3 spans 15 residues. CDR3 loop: CASSKESGRTYEQYF. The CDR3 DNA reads TGTGCCAGCAGCAAAGAATCTGGACGTACCTACGAGCAGTACTTC.

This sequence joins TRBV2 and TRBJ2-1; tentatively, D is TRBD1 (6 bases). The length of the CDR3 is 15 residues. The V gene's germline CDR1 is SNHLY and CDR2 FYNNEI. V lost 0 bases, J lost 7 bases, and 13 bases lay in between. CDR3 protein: CASSEALTGWNEQFF. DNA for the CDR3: TGTGCCAGCAGTGAAGCGCTTACAGGGTGGAATGAGCAGTTCTTC.

The CDR3 coding sequence is TGCAGTGCGACTCCTTCGGGCGGGAGATCGAGGGAGCAGTACTTC. Protein sequence: CSATPSGGRSREQYF. This sequence joins TRBV20-1 and TRBJ2-7; 7 nucleotides match TRBD2. J lost 7 bases, V lost 6 bases, and 18 bases had no gene match. The CDR3 consists of 15 residues. Germline CDR1 reads DFQATT; CDR2 reads SNEGSKA (reference sequence).

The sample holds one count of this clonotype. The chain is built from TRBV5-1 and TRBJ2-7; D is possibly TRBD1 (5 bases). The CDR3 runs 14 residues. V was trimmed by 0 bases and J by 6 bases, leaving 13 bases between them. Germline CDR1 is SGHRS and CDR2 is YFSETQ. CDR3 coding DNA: TGCGCCAGCAGCTTGGGGCAGGGAAAGGGCGAGCAGTACTTC. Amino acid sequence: CASSLGQGKGEQYF.

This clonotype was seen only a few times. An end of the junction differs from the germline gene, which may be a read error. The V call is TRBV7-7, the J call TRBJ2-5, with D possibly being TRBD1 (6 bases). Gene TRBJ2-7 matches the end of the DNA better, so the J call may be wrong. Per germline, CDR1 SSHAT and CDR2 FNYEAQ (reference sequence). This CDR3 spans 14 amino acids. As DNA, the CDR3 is TGTGCTAGCAGCTTAACCCAGGGGACCCACGAGCAGTACTTC. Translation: CASSLTQGTHEQYF.